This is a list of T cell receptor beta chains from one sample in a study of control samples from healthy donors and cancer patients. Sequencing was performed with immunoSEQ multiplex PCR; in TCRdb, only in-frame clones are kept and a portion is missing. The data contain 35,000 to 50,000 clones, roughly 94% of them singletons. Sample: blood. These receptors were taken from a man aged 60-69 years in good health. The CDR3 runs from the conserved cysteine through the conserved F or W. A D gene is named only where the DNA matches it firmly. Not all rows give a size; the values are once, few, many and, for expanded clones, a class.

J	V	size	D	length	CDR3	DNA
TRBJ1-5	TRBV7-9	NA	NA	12	CACGRGHQPQHF	TGTGCCTGCGGCCGGGGGCATCAGCCCCAGCATTTT
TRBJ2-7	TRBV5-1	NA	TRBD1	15	CASSVRTGVMGEQYF	TGCGCCAGCAGCGTCCGGACAGGGGTTATGGGGGAGCAGTACTTC
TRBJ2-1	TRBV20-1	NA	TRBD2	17	CSASGLAGISSYNEQFF	TGCAGTGCTAGTGGTCTAGCGGGAATAAGCTCCTACAATGAGCAGTTCTTC
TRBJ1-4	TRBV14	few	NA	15	CASSQVWGRHEKLFF	TGTGCCAGCAGCCAAGTGTGGGGGCGTCATGAAAAACTGTTTTTT
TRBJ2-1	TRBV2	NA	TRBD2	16	CASIGTSGGFWNEQFF	TGTGCCAGCATTGGGACTAGCGGGGGCTTTTGGAATGAGCAGTTCTTC
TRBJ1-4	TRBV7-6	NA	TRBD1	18	CASSLAIGDRRVGEKLFF	TGTGCCAGCAGCTTAGCGATAGGGGACAGGAGGGTGGGTGAAAAACTGTTTTTT
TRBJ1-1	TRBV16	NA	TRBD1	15	CASSQGDRVGTEAFF	TGTGCCAGCAGCCAAGGGGACAGGGTCGGGACTGAAGCTTTCTTT
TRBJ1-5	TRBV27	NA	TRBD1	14	CASRLSGGAQPQHF	TGTGCCAGCAGATTATCAGGGGGCGCACAGCCCCAGCATTTT
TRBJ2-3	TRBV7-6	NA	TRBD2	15	CASSLVRAGADTQYF	TGTGCCAGCAGCTTAGTTCGAGCGGGAGCAGATACGCAGTATTTT
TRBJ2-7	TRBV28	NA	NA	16	CASIPIGDSINGEQYF	TGTGCCAGCATCCCCATCGGGGACTCAATCAACGGAGAGCAGTACTTC
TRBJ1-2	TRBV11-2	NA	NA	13	CASSLGLRWGYTF	TGTGCCAGCAGCTTAGGTTTGAGATGGGGCTACACCTTC
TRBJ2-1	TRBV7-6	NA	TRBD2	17	CASSLALRTSAYNEQFF	TGTGCCAGCAGCTTAGCTCTGCGGACTAGCGCCTACAATGAGCAGTTCTTC
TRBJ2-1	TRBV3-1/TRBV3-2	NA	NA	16	CASSQGFGGAYNEQFF	TGTGCCAGCAGCCAAGGTTTCGGCGGGGCCTACAATGAGCAGTTCTTC
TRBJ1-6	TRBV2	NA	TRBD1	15	CASSESGTGDWALHF	TGTGCCAGCAGTGAATCCGGGACAGGGGATTGGGCCCTCCACTTT
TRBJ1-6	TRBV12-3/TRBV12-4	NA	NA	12	CASKYDNSPLHF	TGTGCCAGCAAATATGATAATTCACCCCTCCACTTT
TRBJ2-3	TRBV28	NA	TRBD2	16	CASSPLTSELRDTQYF	TGTGCCAGCAGTCCCCTGACTAGCGAACTTCGGGATACGCAGTATTTT
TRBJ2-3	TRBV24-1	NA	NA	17	CATSDSVGGATRDTQYF	TGTGCCACCAGTGATTCGGTCGGAGGGGCTACAAGGGATACGCAGTATTTT
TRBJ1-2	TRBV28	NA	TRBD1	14	CASSGQGDGYGYTF	TGTGCCAGCAGTGGACAGGGGGACGGGTATGGCTACACCTTC
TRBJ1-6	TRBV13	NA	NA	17	CASSSYVVGTTNSPLHF	TGTGCCAGCAGCTCTTACGTCGTCGGGACAACGAATTCACCCCTCCACTTT